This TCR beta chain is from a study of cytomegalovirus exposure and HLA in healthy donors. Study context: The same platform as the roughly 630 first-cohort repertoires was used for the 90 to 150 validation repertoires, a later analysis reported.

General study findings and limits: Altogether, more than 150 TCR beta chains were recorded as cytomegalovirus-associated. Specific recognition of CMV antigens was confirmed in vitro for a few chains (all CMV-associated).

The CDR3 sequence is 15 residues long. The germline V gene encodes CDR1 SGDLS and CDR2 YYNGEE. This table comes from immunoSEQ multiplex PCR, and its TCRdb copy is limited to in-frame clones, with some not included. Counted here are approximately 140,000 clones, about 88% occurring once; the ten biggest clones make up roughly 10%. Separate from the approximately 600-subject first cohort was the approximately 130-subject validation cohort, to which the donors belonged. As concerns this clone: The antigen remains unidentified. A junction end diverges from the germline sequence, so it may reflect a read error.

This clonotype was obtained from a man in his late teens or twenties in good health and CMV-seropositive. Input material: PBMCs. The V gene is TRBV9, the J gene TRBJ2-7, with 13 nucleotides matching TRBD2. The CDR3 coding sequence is TGTGCCAGCAGCTTGGGACTAGCGGGATCCTCCGAGCAGTACTTC. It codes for CASSLGLAGSSEQYF.